Listed here are 30 T cell receptor beta chains from one sample, sequenced in a study of T cells after yellow fever vaccination (dated by TCRdb to between 2018 and 2021). The treatment or condition label of this sample denotes: live attenuated yellow fever vaccine strain. Libraries were constructed by 5' RACE. The sample was run on an Illumina HiSeq 2500. The public reads were reprocessed in TCRdb via fastp at Q25 and MiXCR, keeping in-frame beta chains. Duplicate CDR3 protein sequences are folded into a single record with the most common DNA and genes. The sample contains over 110,000 distinct CDR3 sequences, less than 9.5% of them found a single time. The top ten clones comprise approximately 0.78% of the sample. The material was CD4+ T cells sorted from PBMCs, obtained 5 days after the yellow fever booster vaccination. The receptors were gathered from a man younger than 45 who received the YFV17D yellow fever vaccine.

This clonotype was seen many times. J is TRBJ2-3 and V is TRBV19, with D uncertain. Germline CDR1 LNHDA, CDR2 SQIVND (reference sequence). This CDR3 is 14 amino acids long. Trimming pared 6 bases from V and 3 bases from J, leaving 13 bases between. The CDR3 reads CASSPLRMTDTQYF. The CDR3 DNA follows: TGTGCCAGTAGCCCCCTCCGGATGACAGATACGCAGTATTTT.

The sample holds many counts of this clonotype. The genes are TRBV20-1 and TRBJ2-3; no definite D call. The CDR3 extends over 14 amino acids. Trimming cost V 4 bases and J 4 bases, with 15 bases left between them. The germline CDR1 and CDR2 sequences are DFQATT and SNEGSKA (reference sequence). CDR3 sequence: CSANPSGRSDTQYF. In nucleotides, the CDR3 is TGCAGTGCTAATCCGAGTGGCAGGTCAGATACGCAGTATTTT.

The sample holds many counts of this clonotype. V is TRBV6-5 and J is TRBJ2-3, with a tentative D call TRBD2 (5 bases). Deletions cut 6 bases from V and 8 bases from J, with 18 bases between. The CDR3 totals 14 residues. Germline V lookup: CDR1 MNHEY, CDR2 SVGAGI. DNA for the CDR3: TGTGCCAGCAGGAGAATAGAGGGCCCGGGTACGCAGTATTTT. It is translated as CASRRIEGPGTQYF.

Many counts were recorded for this clonotype. The V and J genes are TRBV5-1 and TRBJ2-1; D may be TRBD2 (6 bases). Trimming took off 0 bases at V and 7 bases at J, with 14 bases between the two ends. This CDR3 comprises 15 residues. CDR1 and CDR2 from the germline V gene are SGHRS and YFSETQ. CDR3 nucleotide sequence: TGCGCCAGCAGCTTGGCTGGGGGGAAAGGGAATGAGCAGTTCTTC. Translated: CASSLAGGKGNEQFF.

This clonotype was recorded many times. This sequence joins TRBV6-6 and TRBJ1-5; maybe TRBD1 (6 bases). Germline CDR1 and CDR2: MNHNY and SVGAGI (reference sequence). The CDR3 extends over 15 amino acids. V was cut by 6 bases and J by 4 bases, with 16 bases left in between. CDR3 in amino acids: CASRFDRSGNQPQHF. Here the CDR3 DNA reads TGTGCCAGCAGATTCGACAGGAGTGGTAATCAGCCCCAGCATTTT.

The rearrangement uses TRBV6-2 or TRBV6-3 and TRBJ1-2, with TRBD1 as a possible D gene (6 bases). The germline V and J ends were trimmed by 10 bases and 4 bases, with 19 bases remaining between them. The CDR3 has 14 residues. Germline loops: CDR1 MNHEY, CDR2 SVGEGT. This CDR3 reads CATTTEQGGYGYTF. The CDR3 nucleotides are TGTGCCACCACTACCGAACAGGGCGGCTATGGCTACACCTTC.

This clonotype was detected ten times or more. The V and J genes are TRBV7-9 and TRBJ2-5; 11 nucleotides match TRBD2. The V and J ends lost 4 bases and 5 bases, in that order; junction bases with no gene match: 3. The V gene's germline CDR1 is SEHNR and CDR2 FQNEAQ (reference sequence). This CDR3 has 14 amino acids. CDR3 residues: CASSSLAGVETQYF. The DNA of the CDR3 is TGTGCCAGCAGCTCACTAGCGGGAGTCGAGACCCAGTACTTC.

Many counts were recorded for this clonotype. Written as DNA, the CDR3 is TGCGCCAGCAGCGGACAGGGCACAGATACGCAGTATTTT. Its translation is CASSGQGTDTQYF. The chain has TRBV5-1 and TRBJ2-3; 7 nucleotides align to TRBD1. The CDR3 runs to 13 residues. V lost 4 bases, J lost 1 base, and 0 bases stayed unmatched. CDR1 SGHRS and CDR2 YFSETQ come from the germline V gene.

This clonotype was counted at least ten times. The chain couples TRBV7-7 to TRBJ2-7, with D maybe TRBD1 (6 bases). Germline CDR1 is SSHAT and CDR2 is FNYEAQ (reference sequence). CDR3 length: 14 amino acids. Deletions cut 5 bases from V and 6 bases from J, with 17 bases between. Written as DNA, the CDR3 is TGTGCCAGCAGCGCCGAGACAGGTATTGGCGAGCAGTACTTC. Translated, it gives CASSAETGIGEQYF.

This clonotype was counted at least ten times. The chain joins TRBV20-1 to TRBJ1-2; no firm D call. The germline CDR1 and CDR2 sequences are DFQATT and SNEGSKA (reference sequence). The ends were cut back, 3 bases at V and 0 bases at J, with 8 bases in the middle. This CDR3 is 13 amino acids long. The CDR3 reads CSARDAANYGYTF. The DNA of the CDR3 is TGCAGTGCTAGGGACGCAGCTAACTATGGCTACACCTTC.

This clonotype has ten or more counts. The chain has TRBV12-3 or TRBV12-4 and TRBJ2-3, with D maybe TRBD1 (6 bases). The CDR3 spans 14 residues. V was clipped by 6 bases and J by 2 bases, with 12 bases between them. The CDR3 spells CASRRDTVTDTQYF. Written as DNA, the CDR3 is TGTGCCAGCAGGAGGGACACCGTCACAGATACGCAGTATTTT.

Details on this clonotype: Since a much larger clone is just one base distant, this may be a read error. V gene TRBV4-1 combines with J gene TRBJ1-2; a possible D gene is TRBD1 (6 bases). Trimming pared 3 bases from V and 4 bases from J, leaving 18 bases between. Germline CDR1 and CDR2: MGHRA and YSYEKL. The CDR3 runs to 16 residues. The CDR3 DNA sequence: TGCGCCAGCAGCCACCCCGGAACAAGGGGGATCTATGGCTACACCTTC. Translated: CASSHPGTRGIYGYTF.

This clonotype came up many times. This chain joins TRBV29-1 and TRBJ1-2; weak D call: TRBD1 (5 bases). This CDR3 spans 11 amino acids. Trimming stripped 5 bases from V and 4 bases from J, with 8 bases between. Germline V gene sequence: CDR1 SQVTM, CDR2 ANQGSEA. This CDR3 reads CSVLGGYGYTF. The CDR3 region has the DNA TGCAGCGTTCTGGGGGGCTATGGCTACACCTTC.

This clonotype was counted between two and nine times. V usage is TRBV29-1 and J usage is TRBJ1-1; weak D call: TRBD1 (5 bases). The CDR3 consists of 13 residues. Germline CDR1 SQVTM, CDR2 ANQGSEA. Trimming shortened V by 6 bases and J by 4 bases, and 15 bases separated the two germline ends. The CDR3 DNA reads as TGCAGCGTAGCACGGGGGGGGGTCACTGAAGCTTTCTTT. It translates to CSVARGGVTEAFF.

This clonotype was seen many times. The chain carries TRBV30 and TRBJ1-2, with D maybe TRBD1 (5 bases). V was cut by 4 bases and J by 4 bases, with 10 bases left in between. The CDR3 length is 12 residues. The germline gives CDR1 GTSNPN, CDR2 SVGIG (reference sequence). The CDR3, as DNA: TGTGCCTGGACTAGGGACTCCTATGGCTACACCTTC. This encodes CAWTRDSYGYTF.

This clonotype was picked up many times. The chain joins TRBV6-5 to TRBJ2-2; TRBD2 might be the D (5 bases). Germline V gene data show CDR1 as MNHEY and CDR2 as SVGAGI. The CDR3 loop spans 15 amino acids. Trimming left V 2 bases short and J 0 bases short, with 7 bases between. The CDR3 DNA is TGTGCCAGCAGTTACGGGAGACCGAACACCGGGGAGCTGTTTTTT. Amino acids: CASSYGRPNTGELFF.

This clonotype was picked up a small number of times. This chain joins TRBV20-1 and TRBJ2-1; 7 nucleotides match TRBD2. There are 17 residues in the CDR3. The V gene end was trimmed by 0 bases and the J gene end by 0 bases; junction bases not matched to a gene: 8. The germline V gene has CDR1 DFQATT and CDR2 SNEGSKA (reference sequence). DNA of the CDR3: TGCAGTGCTAGAGATCCTAGCGGAGATAGCTCCTACAATGAGCAGTTCTTC. This sequence encodes CSARDPSGDSSYNEQFF.

This clonotype was picked up many times. This chain links TRBV7-8 with TRBJ2-7; no reliable D call. CDR3 length: 12 residues. The V gene lost 1 base and the J gene lost 9 bases, with 10 bases spanning the gap. In germline, CDR1 is SGHVS, CDR2 FQNEAQ. This CDR3 is CASSLVGFGQYF. The CDR3 region has the DNA TGTGCCAGCAGCTTAGTTGGCTTCGGGCAGTACTTC.

There are many counts of this clonotype. The chain recombines TRBV20-1 with TRBJ1-1; possible D gene TRBD1, 6 bases. The CDR3 totals 15 residues. The germline gives CDR1 DFQATT, CDR2 SNEGSKA (reference sequence). V was shortened by 6 bases and J by 5 bases, with 22 bases between the two germline ends. The CDR3 here is CSAQREGGLDTEAFF. CDR3 sequence (DNA): TGCAGTGCCCAGCGAGAGGGGGGATTGGATACTGAAGCTTTCTTT.

At least ten counts were recorded for this clonotype. This rearrangement joins TRBV29-1 to TRBJ2-1, with D perhaps TRBD2 (6 bases). Germline V gives CDR1 SQVTM, CDR2 ANQGSEA. The V end lost 4 bases, the J end lost 12 bases, and 19 bases lay between the germline ends. The CDR3 runs 13 residues. CDR3 in DNA: TGCAGCGTTGTTGGGGGAGCGGGTTTAGGGCAGTTCTTC. This translates into CSVVGGAGLGQFF.

The chain links TRBV6-1 to TRBJ2-1; D uncertain. Between the trimmed V and J ends, which lost 5 bases and 0 bases, there was a span of 5 bases. CDR1 is MNHNS and CDR2 is SASEGT in the germline V gene. This CDR3 has 13 residues. The CDR3 nucleotides read TGTGCCAGCAGTCGTCCCTCCTACAATGAGCAGTTCTTC. Translation gives CASSRPSYNEQFF.

This clonotype was seen ten or more times. The chain employs TRBV5-1 and TRBJ2-5; D might be TRBD2 (6 bases). The CDR3 covers 16 residues. Germline V gene data show CDR1 as SGHRS and CDR2 as YFSETQ. Deletions cut 5 bases from V and 1 base from J, with 18 bases between. Written as DNA, the CDR3 is TGCGCCAGCAGTGGTGGACTTCGGGACTCCCAAGAGACCCAGTACTTC. Its protein is CASSGGLRDSQETQYF.

Ten or more counts support this clonotype. The rearrangement joins TRBV20-1 to TRBJ2-1, with no clear D. CDR3 length: 13 residues. Germline CDR1 DFQATT, CDR2 SNEGSKA (reference sequence). V dropped 4 bases and J dropped 5 bases, with 12 bases sitting between them. In DNA, the CDR3 is TGCAGTGCTACCCGACCTCTCGACAATGAGCAGTTCTTC. As protein: CSATRPLDNEQFF.

The table lists this clonotype with many counts. V gene TRBV7-9 combines with J gene TRBJ2-1, with 9 nucleotides matching TRBD2. CDR1 and CDR2 (germline): SEHNR, FQNEAQ (reference sequence). The junction had 3 bases not matched to a gene; V was cut back by 1 base and J by 5 bases. The CDR3 sequence is 15 residues long. CDR3 loop: CASSLVAGGHNEQFF. CDR3 nucleotide sequence: TGTGCCAGCAGCTTAGTTGCGGGAGGGCACAATGAGCAGTTCTTC. Filled out from reference TRBV7-9 and TRBJ2-1, the complete variable domain reads DTGVSQNPRHKITKRGQNVTFRCDPISEHNRLYWYRQTLGQGPEFLTYFQNEAQLEKSRLLSDRFSAERPKGSFSTLEIQRTEQGDSAMYLCASSLVAGGHNEQFFGPGTRLTVL.

This clonotype came up many times. The chain joins TRBV20-1 to TRBJ1-1, with D unclear. Germline CDR1 is DFQATT and CDR2 is SNEGSKA (reference sequence). V was cut by 3 bases and J by 10 bases, with 15 bases left in between. This CDR3 has 12 residues. CDR3: CSASLALGAAFF. The CDR3 DNA reads TGCAGTGCTAGTCTGGCGTTAGGCGCAGCTTTCTTT.

This clonotype was seen repeatedly, ten times or more. The V gene is TRBV18, the J gene TRBJ2-7; 7 bases map to TRBD1. Germline assignment: CDR1 KGHSH and CDR2 LQKENI. V trimming: 2 bases; J trimming: 3 bases; junction bases outside the gene matches: 7. This CDR3 spans 15 amino acids. In DNA form, the CDR3 reads TGTGCCAGCTCACCAACCGGACAGGATCTCTACGAGCAGTACTTC. Translation: CASSPTGQDLYEQYF.

The rearrangement uses TRBV30 and TRBJ2-1; 12 bases agree with TRBD1. The germline CDR1 and CDR2 sequences are GTSNPN and SVGIG (reference sequence). The length of the CDR3 is 16 residues. After removal of 4 bases from V and 7 bases from J, the junction contained 11 bases not matched to a gene. CDR3 in DNA: TGTGCCTGGAATCGGGACAGGGGGCCCTCCTGGAATGAGCAGTTCTTC. Its protein product is CAWNRDRGPSWNEQFF. The full variable domain, with the rest looked up from reference TRBV30 and TRBJ2-1, is SQTIHQWPATLVQPVGSPLSLECTVEGTSNPNLYWYRQAAGRGLQLLFYSVGIGQISSEVPQNLSASRPQDRQFILSSKKLLLSDSGFYLCAWNRDRGPSWNEQFFGPGTRLTVL.

This rearrangement joins TRBV27 to TRBJ1-2, with TRBD1 matching 7 bases. Germline CDR1 reads MNHEY; CDR2 reads SMNVEV (reference sequence). This CDR3 has 13 amino acids. V shed 4 bases and J 2 bases; nucleotides not matched to a gene: 1. In nucleotides, the CDR3 is TGTGCCAGCAGTTGGGACAGAAACTATGGCTACACCTTC. Translation gives CASSWDRNYGYTF.

At least ten counts were recorded for this clonotype. This chain's CDR3 is CATSRDSSGNYNEQFF. The CDR3 DNA sequence: TGTGCCACCAGCAGAGATTCTAGCGGGAACTACAATGAGCAGTTCTTC. The genes are TRBV15 and TRBJ2-1, with TRBD2 matching 9 bases. Per germline, CDR1 LNHNV and CDR2 YYDKDF (reference sequence). The CDR3 loop spans 16 amino acids. Germline trimming cut 0 bases from V and 3 bases from J; bases unmatched to any gene: 3.

This clonotype has at least ten counts. This rearrangement joins TRBV7-2 to TRBJ2-7; 7 nucleotides line up with TRBD2. With 5 bases clipped from V and 3 bases from J, the junction kept 7 bases outside the gene matches. Germline lookup yields CDR1 SGHTA and CDR2 FQGNSA. This CDR3 has 14 amino acids. CDR3 sequence reads: CASSPAGKSYEQYF. The CDR3 coding sequence is TGTGCCAGCAGCCCAGCGGGGAAAAGCTACGAGCAGTACTTC.